The clone carrying this T cell receptor beta chain was observed a single time. Its target is not known. Between the trimmed V and J ends, which lost 9 bases and 4 bases, there was a span of 25 bases. Germline CDR1 KGHSH, CDR2 LQKENI. The length of the CDR3 is 18 residues. These data originate in a study of blood T cells in healthy people across ages. With a J-beta primer mix and a sample-barcoded 5' primer, a second PCR ran about 7 to 11 cycles. TCRdb analysed the 5' RACE reads with MiXCR anew, one entry per CDR3 protein. This table holds hundreds of thousands of distinct CDR3 sequences, more than 50% found once. General study results and limits: It was the long-lived donors that had more naive CD4+ cells and higher diversity than aged donors. A conclusive naive versus antigen-experienced comparison was prevented by the unsorted PBMCs.

This TCR came from a man aged 35-49 years in good health. The chain couples TRBV18 to TRBJ2-6; TRBD1 is a possible D gene (5 bases). Source material: blood. CDR3 residues: CASPPPGRTPSGANVLTF. The CDR3 DNA is TGTGCCAGTCCACCCCCGGGCAGGACACCTTCAGGGGCCAACGTCCTGACTTTC.